Shown below are 32 T cell receptor beta chains from a single sample sequenced in a study of circulating CD8 cells and anti-PD-1 response in melanoma. From live CD3+CD8+TCRalphabeta+ cells, four PD-1 and/or TIGIT subsets were sorted. Using approximately 15 ng of total RNA, TCR libraries were made with the QIAseq Immune Repertoire TCR panel. TCRdb called the reads again in MiXCR, with one record for every CDR3 protein. The repertoire consists of roughly 450 distinct CDR3 sequences, with 6.5% to 9% occurring once and the leading ten covering roughly 47%. The specimen comprised CD8+ T cells from PBMCs, sampled at baseline or after one month of anti-PD-1 therapy (not recorded which). All receptors derive from a human donor with melanoma.

Regarding this clonotype: One base away lies a much larger clone, so this may be a sequencing read error. The rearrangement links TRBV19 to TRBJ1-2; D uncertain. Between the trimmed V and J ends, which lost 11 bases and 8 bases, there was a span of 18 bases. CDR1 is LNHDA, CDR2 SQIVND, per germline (reference sequence). The CDR3 is 12 residues long. CDR3 loop: CAGGSVLYGYTF. The DNA for the CDR3 is TGTGCCGGCGGATCAGTCTTATACGGCTACACCTTC.

This clonotype is categorized as medium-sized. CDR3 residues: CSVDSRDRPYEQYF. The DNA for the CDR3 is TGCAGCGTTGATAGCAGGGACAGACCCTACGAGCAGTACTTC. The rearrangement links TRBV29-1 to TRBJ2-7; 7 bases map to TRBD1. The junction had 7 bases not matched to a gene; V was cut back by 3 bases and J by 2 bases. Looked up from germline, CDR1 is SQVTM and CDR2 is ANQGSEA. This CDR3 has 14 residues.

By share, this clonotype counts as medium-sized (0.01 to 0.1%). The V gene is TRBV6-5, the J gene TRBJ2-2, with D perhaps matching TRBD2 (6 bases). CDR1 is MNHEY and CDR2 is SVGAGI in the germline V gene. V was cut by 0 bases and J by 5 bases, with 13 bases left in between. CDR3 length: 16 residues. CDR3 amino acids: CASSYSAGPLTGELFF. CDR3 bases: TGTGCCAGCAGTTACTCCGCGGGACCTTTAACCGGGGAGCTGTTTTTT.

Concerning this clonotype: The junction differs from germline at one of its ends, possibly a read error. The chain uses TRBV27 and TRBJ2-3; D is possibly TRBD1 (7 bases). Germline V gene lookup returns CDR1 MNHEY and CDR2 SMNVEV (reference sequence). The CDR3 runs to 13 residues. The CDR3 coding sequence is TGTGCCAGCGGTTTAGGGGGGACAGATACGCAGTATTTC. This sequence encodes CASGLGGTDTQYF.

In its sample, this clonotype is large. The chain combines TRBV19 with TRBJ1-6; 7 bases agree with TRBD1. Trimming took 6 bases from V and 7 from J; bases not matched to a gene: 9. The CDR3 is 15 amino acids. Germline V lookup: CDR1 LNHDA, CDR2 SQIVND (reference sequence). CDR3: CASRHSTGANSPLHF. CDR3 nucleotides: TGTGCCAGTAGGCACAGTACAGGGGCAAATTCACCCCTCCACTTT.

By share, this clonotype counts as medium-sized. The chain has TRBV4-1 and TRBJ2-1; TRBD1 might be the D (5 bases). Between the trimmed V and J ends, which lost 0 bases and 4 bases, there was a span of 10 bases. CDR3 length: 15 residues. CDR1 and CDR2 (germline): MGHRA, YSYEKL. This CDR3 reads CASSQDRAGYNEQFF. The CDR3 nucleotides read TGCGCCAGCAGCCAAGACAGGGCAGGATACAATGAGCAGTTCTTC.

This clonotype was observed a few times. This chain uses TRBV6-6 with TRBJ2-7; 9 bases are shared with TRBD2. The CDR3 sequence is 13 residues long. Germline CDR1 MNHNY, CDR2 SVGAGI (reference sequence). V lost 5 bases to trimming and J lost 3 bases; unmatched junction nucleotides: 2. DNA for the CDR3: TGTGCCAGCAGTGCGACTAGCGGCTACGAGCAGTACTTC. Translation gives CASSATSGYEQYF.

This clonotype is labeled large. The chain recombines TRBV2 with TRBJ2-7; maybe TRBD2 (6 bases). Germline V CDR1 and CDR2: SNHLY, FYNNEI. Trimming removed 5 bases from V and 3 bases from J, with 14 bases in between. The length of the CDR3 is 14 residues. CDR3 loop: CASSTLEGFYEQYF. The CDR3 bases are TGTGCCAGCAGTACGTTGGAGGGGTTCTACGAGCAGTACTTC.

The V and J genes are TRBV19 and TRBJ2-3; the D gene is possibly TRBD2 (6 bases). Germline V lookup: CDR1 LNHDA, CDR2 SQIVND (reference sequence). Trimming pared 3 bases from V and 2 bases from J, leaving 18 bases between. The CDR3 is 17 residues long. The CDR3 sequence is CASSIVLEGLYTDTQYF. DNA for the CDR3: TGTGCCAGTAGTATCGTGTTGGAGGGACTGTACACAGATACGCAGTATTTT.

Concerning this clonotype itself: One end of the junction fails to match germline, which may point to a read error. DNA of the CDR3: TGTGCCAGCAGCCAATCGGTGGGGAGCACTGAAGCTCTCTTT. Its protein is CASSQSVGSTEALF. This chain links TRBV16 with TRBJ1-1; D is uncertain. The CDR3 totals 14 residues. From germline, CDR1 is KGHSY and CDR2 FQNENV. The whole variable domain, remainder taken from reference TRBV16 and TRBJ1-1, is GEEVAQTPKHLVRGEGQKAKLYCAPIKGHSYVFWYQQVLKNEFKFLISFQNENVFDETGMPKERFSAKCLPNSPCSLEIQATKLEDSAVYFCASSQSVGSTEALFGQGTRLTVV.

By its share, this clonotype is medium-sized. A much larger clone differs by one base, so this may be a read error. This sequence joins TRBV2 and TRBJ2-2; D might be TRBD1 (6 bases). Between the trimmed V and J ends, which lost 8 bases and 7 bases, there was a span of 23 bases. The CDR3 spans 16 residues. CDR1 and CDR2 (germline): SNHLY, FYNNEI. The CDR3 region is CASGPNWGQRDGELFF. The CDR3 DNA sequence: TGTGCCAGCGGCCCGAACTGGGGGCAAAGGGACGGGGAGCTGTTTTTT.

This clonotype was observed a handful of times. The CDR3 nucleotides read TGTGCCATCAGTGAAATGGGGGAATTGAAGACCCAGTACTTC. Its translation: CAISEMGELKTQYF. The chain couples TRBV10-3 to TRBJ2-5; D assignment may be TRBD1 or TRBD2 (5 bases each). Germline V gene sequence: CDR1 ENHRY, CDR2 SYGVKD. Deletions cut 3 bases from V and 6 bases from J, with 14 bases between. CDR3 length: 14 amino acids.

By share, this clonotype counts as large. The chain is built from TRBV6-5 and TRBJ2-7; TRBD2 matches 12 bases. V dropped 6 bases and J dropped 3; count of bases not matched to a gene: 3. The CDR3 covers 14 residues. Germline CDR1 reads MNHEY; CDR2 reads SVGAGI. The CDR3, as DNA: TGTGCCAGCAGCGCGGGACTAGCGGGCTACGAGCAGTACTTC. This codes for CASSAGLAGYEQYF.

In its sample, this clonotype ranks as large. The chain recombines TRBV19 with TRBJ1-5, with D perhaps matching TRBD1 (6 bases). In germline, CDR1 is LNHDA, CDR2 SQIVND (reference sequence). The germline V and J ends were trimmed by 6 bases and 0 bases, with 12 bases remaining between them. The CDR3 totals 15 residues. The CDR3 sequence: CASRWGHLSNQPQHF. CDR3 nucleotide sequence: TGTGCCAGTAGGTGGGGACACCTTAGCAATCAGCCCCAGCATTTT. Full variable domain (missing parts from reference TRBV19 and TRBJ1-5): DGGITQSPKYLFRKEGQNVTLSCEQNLNHDAMYWYRQDPGQGLRLIYYSQIVNDFQKGDIAEGYSVSREKKESFPLTVTSAQKNPTAFYLCASRWGHLSNQPQHFGDGTRLSIL.

By share, this clonotype counts as large (0.1 to 1%). This sequence joins TRBV7-9 and TRBJ1-4; 8 nucleotides match TRBD1. This CDR3 has 15 amino acids. Germline lookup yields CDR1 SEHNR and CDR2 FQNEAQ (reference sequence). V shed 3 bases and J 8 bases; nucleotides not matched to a gene: 8. The CDR3 coding sequence is TGTGCCAGCAGCTTCTTCGGACAGGGAGAGGAAAAACTGTTTTTT. Its protein is CASSFFGQGEEKLFF.

This clonotype is large. The chain links TRBV2 to TRBJ2-6, with 12 bases lining up with TRBD2. CDR1 and CDR2 from the germline V gene are SNHLY and FYNNEI. J lost 2 bases, V lost 3 bases, and 5 bases had no gene match. This CDR3 is 18 amino acids long. The CDR3 spells CASSDTSGGLAGANVLTF. CDR3 DNA: TGTGCCAGCAGTGACACTAGCGGGGGGCTGGCTGGGGCCAACGTCCTGACTTTC.

This clonotype is categorized as medium-sized. The chain uses TRBV5-8 and TRBJ1-1; the D gene is possibly TRBD1 (5 bases). This CDR3 has 13 amino acids. CDR1 and CDR2 from the germline V gene are SGHTS and YDEGEE. With 1 base removed from V and 5 bases from J, the gap between germline ends came to 9 bases. The CDR3, as DNA: TGTGCCAGCAGCTTGAACGGGGGTACTGAAGCTTTCTTT. Its translation is CASSLNGGTEAFF.

By share, this clonotype counts as medium-sized (0.01 to 0.1%). The chain uses TRBV6-6 and TRBJ2-7, with D unresolved. There are 15 residues in the CDR3. With 0 bases removed from V and 6 bases from J, the gap between germline ends came to 15 bases. Germline CDR1 and CDR2: MNHNY and SVGAGI (reference sequence). The CDR3 here is CASSYSLPPGGEQYF. The CDR3, as DNA: TGTGCCAGCAGTTACTCATTGCCCCCCGGCGGCGAGCAGTACTTC.

This clonotype qualifies as large. The rearrangement joins TRBV19 to TRBJ1-2; possible D gene TRBD1, 6 bases. This CDR3 has 12 amino acids. Germline V gives CDR1 LNHDA, CDR2 SQIVND (reference sequence). With 6 bases removed from V and 4 bases from J, the gap between germline ends came to 9 bases. The chain's CDR3 is CASRQGSYGYTF. As DNA, the CDR3 is TGTGCCAGTAGACAGGGCTCCTATGGCTACACCTTC.

For this clonotype: An end of the junction differs from the germline gene, which may be a read error. The V call is TRBV11-2, the J call TRBJ1-4, with D possibly TRBD1 on 6 matching bases. The CDR3 runs 16 residues. Germline lookup yields CDR1 SGHAT and CDR2 FQNNGV. CDR3 bases: TGCGCCAGCAGCTTAGTAGCAGGGGCTACTAATGAAAAACTGTTTTTT. Its protein is CASSLVAGATNEKLFF.

This clonotype is medium-sized by share. The chain couples TRBV29-1 to TRBJ2-1; D is undetermined. The CDR3 totals 13 residues. CDR1 and CDR2 (germline): SQVTM, ANQGSEA. Between the trimmed V and J ends, which lost 0 bases and 4 bases, there was a span of 7 bases. In DNA form, the CDR3 reads TGCAGCGTTGAAGATCGAATTTACAATGAGCAGTTCTTC. Translation gives CSVEDRIYNEQFF.

By sample fraction, this clonotype is hyperexpanded (1% or more). The chain combines TRBV19 with TRBJ2-1; D ambiguous. This CDR3 spans 13 amino acids. The V gene lost 1 base and the J gene lost 5 bases, with 6 bases spanning the gap. Per the germline V gene, CDR1 is LNHDA and CDR2 is SQIVND (reference sequence). The CDR3, as DNA: TGTGCCAGTAGTATAGTGCAGAACAATGAGCAGTTCTTC. Residues: CASSIVQNNEQFF.

This clonotype rates as large. The chain combines TRBV14 with TRBJ2-7, with D perhaps matching TRBD1 (5 bases). The germline V gene has CDR1 SGHDN and CDR2 FVKESK. The CDR3 spans 15 residues. V was cut by 5 bases and J by 2 bases, with 16 bases left in between. For the CDR3, the DNA is TGTGCCAGCAGCGCCATGTCTACCAGGGCCTACGAGCAGTACTTC. Translating it yields CASSAMSTRAYEQYF. The full variable domain, rest sourced from reference TRBV14 and TRBJ2-7, is EAGVTQFPSHSVIEKGQTVTLRCDPISGHDNLYWYRRVMGKEIKFLLHFVKESKQDESGMPNNRFLAERTGGTYSTLKVQPAELEDSGVYFCASSAMSTRAYEQYFGPGTRLTVT.

By share, this clonotype counts as large. The chain employs TRBV6-6 and TRBJ2-2, with TRBD2 identical over 11 bases. The CDR3 runs 18 residues. J was trimmed by 5 bases and V by 0 bases; bases with no gene match: 8. Germline V lookup: CDR1 MNHNY, CDR2 SVGAGI (reference sequence). The CDR3 nucleotides are TGTGCCAGCAGTTACTCGCTACTAGCGGGGGCTACAACCGGGGAGCTGTTTTTT. Its protein is CASSYSLLAGATTGELFF.

This clonotype is medium-sized. The chain couples TRBV23-1 to TRBJ2-7; tentative D call: TRBD1 (5 bases). TRBV23-1 is noted as an ORF with a role that remains uncertain. This CDR3 spans 17 amino acids. Trimming took 6 bases from V and 2 from J, leaving 23 bases between them. The chain's CDR3 is CASRRQPRIPAAYEQYF. DNA of the CDR3: TGCGCCAGCAGGAGACAGCCCAGAATACCCGCGGCCTACGAGCAGTACTTC.

By share of the sample, this clonotype is large. V usage is TRBV19 and J usage is TRBJ2-7; 7 bases match TRBD2. The germline CDR1 and CDR2 sequences are LNHDA and SQIVND (reference sequence). V lost 5 bases to trimming and J lost 3 bases; unmatched junction nucleotides: 10. This CDR3 comprises 15 residues. The CDR3 DNA reads TGTGCCAGTAGTCCAAGCCCGGGGGGTCTCTACGAGCAGTACTTC. It yields the protein CASSPSPGGLYEQYF.

CDR3 sequence reads: CASSIGADSYQPQHF. DNA of the CDR3: TGTGCCAGTAGTATAGGGGCGGACTCCTATCAGCCCCAGCATTTT. The chain couples TRBV19 to TRBJ1-5; no reliable D call. CDR3 length equals 15 residues. Trimming shortened V by 1 base and J by 5 bases, and 12 bases separated the two germline ends. Germline-derived CDR1 and CDR2 are LNHDA and SQIVND (reference sequence).

About this clonotype: One end of the junction is discordant with germline, which a read error may explain. The chain recombines TRBV2 with TRBJ2-7; D gene uncertain. Per the germline V gene, CDR1 is SNHLY and CDR2 is FYNNEI. This CDR3 comprises 15 residues. CDR3 sequence (DNA): TGTGCCAACAGTGAAAATCTGGGCCTATCCTACGAGCAGTACTTC. This encodes CANSENLGLSYEQYF.

By proportion, this clonotype is large. This chain uses TRBV25-1 with TRBJ1-1, with D tentatively TRBD1 (5 bases). The CDR3 spans 15 residues. Germline assignment: CDR1 MGHDK and CDR2 SYGVNS. V was shortened by 4 bases and J by 6 bases, with 18 bases between the two germline ends. CDR3 amino acids: CASSGAQDLAAEAFF. The CDR3 DNA reads TGTGCCAGCAGTGGGGCACAGGATCTGGCGGCTGAAGCTTTCTTT.

There are a few counts of this clonotype. This chain uses TRBV5-4 with TRBJ1-4, with D unresolved. This CDR3 contains 16 residues. With 3 bases removed from V and 6 bases from J, the gap between germline ends came to 18 bases. Germline loops: CDR1 SGHNT, CDR2 YYREEE (reference sequence). For the CDR3, the DNA is TGTGCCAGCAGCTCGGAAGGAGGACTGGTGCATGAAAAACTGTTTTTT. Amino acid sequence: CASSSEGGLVHEKLFF.

The rearrangement links TRBV2 to TRBJ2-7; D not resolved. This CDR3 has 14 residues. Deletions cut 3 bases from V and 1 base from J, with 10 bases between. The germline V gene has CDR1 SNHLY and CDR2 FYNNEI. The CDR3 loop is CASSEVGTSYEQYF. The CDR3 coding sequence is TGTGCCAGCAGTGAGGTCGGCACTTCCTACGAGCAGTACTTC.

By its share, this clonotype is large (0.1 to 1%). The J gene is TRBJ1-5, the V gene TRBV27; D might be TRBD1 (5 bases). This CDR3 is built from 15 residues. V was cut by 3 bases and J by 1 base, with 10 bases left in between. Germline V lookup: CDR1 MNHEY, CDR2 SMNVEV (reference sequence). The CDR3 is CASSFWGGSNQPQHF. In DNA form, the CDR3 reads TGTGCCAGCAGTTTTTGGGGGGGGAGCAATCAGCCCCAGCATTTT.